The present entry profiles one TCR beta chain with its context. This entry is derived from a study of blood T cell repertoires in COVID-19. Study-level background: The samples span acute and convalescent COVID-19 from the United States, Italy and Spain. PBMCs, B-cell-depleted T cells, or T cells were the source of the cDNA or gDNA that made up the material.

This CDR3 has 13 residues. Germline-derived CDR1 and CDR2 are SNHLY and FYNNEI. Measured with immunoSEQ multiplex PCR; TCRdb has only the in-frame clones, and not every one. Altogether roughly 330,000 clones are present, about 87% being singletons, with the ten largest covering 9.9%. Patients of the Seattle cohort, enrolled during active infection, were followed longitudinally. Specimen: peripheral blood. The rearrangement links TRBV2 to TRBJ1-1; D possibly corresponds to TRBD1 (5 bases). This receptor was obtained from a man aged 25-40 years with COVID-19, enrolled during active disease. CDR3 bases: TGTGCTAAGCCGGGGGAAATGAACACTGAAGCTTTCTTT. It specifies CAKPGEMNTEAFF.